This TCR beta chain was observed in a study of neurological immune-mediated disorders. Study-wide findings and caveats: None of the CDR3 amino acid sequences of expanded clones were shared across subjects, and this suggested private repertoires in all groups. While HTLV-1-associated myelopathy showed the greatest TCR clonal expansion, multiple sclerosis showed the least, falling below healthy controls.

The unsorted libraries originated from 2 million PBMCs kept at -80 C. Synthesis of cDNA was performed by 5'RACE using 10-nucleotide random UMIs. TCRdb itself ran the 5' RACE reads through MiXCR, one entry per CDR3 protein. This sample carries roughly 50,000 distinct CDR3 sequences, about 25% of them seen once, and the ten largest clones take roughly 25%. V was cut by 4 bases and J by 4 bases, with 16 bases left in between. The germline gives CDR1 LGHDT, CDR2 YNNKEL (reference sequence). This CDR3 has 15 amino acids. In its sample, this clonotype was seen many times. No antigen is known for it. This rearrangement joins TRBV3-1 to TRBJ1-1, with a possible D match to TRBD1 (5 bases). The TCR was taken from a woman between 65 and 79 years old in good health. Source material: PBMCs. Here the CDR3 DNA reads TGTGCCAGCAGCCTTGGGGTAGGGGCTGTCACTGAAGCTTTCTTT. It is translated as CASSLGVGAVTEAFF.